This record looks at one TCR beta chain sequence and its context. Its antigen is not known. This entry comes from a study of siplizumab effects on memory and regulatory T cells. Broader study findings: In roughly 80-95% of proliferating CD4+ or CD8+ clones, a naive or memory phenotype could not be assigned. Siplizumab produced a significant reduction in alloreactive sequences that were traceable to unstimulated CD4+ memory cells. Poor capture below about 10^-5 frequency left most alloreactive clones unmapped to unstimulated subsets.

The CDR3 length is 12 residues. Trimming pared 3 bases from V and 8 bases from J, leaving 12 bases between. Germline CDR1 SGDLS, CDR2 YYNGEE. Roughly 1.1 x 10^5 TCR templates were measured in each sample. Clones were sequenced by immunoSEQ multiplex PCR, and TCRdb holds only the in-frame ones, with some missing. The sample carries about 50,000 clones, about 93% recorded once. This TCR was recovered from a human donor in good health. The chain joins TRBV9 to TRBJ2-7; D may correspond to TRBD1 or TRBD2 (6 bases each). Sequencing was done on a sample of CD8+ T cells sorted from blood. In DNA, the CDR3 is TGTGCCAGCAGCGCTAACGGGGGCCAGCAGTACTTC. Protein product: CASSANGGQQYF.